These 4 T cell receptor beta chains came from one sample sequenced in a study of CD8 T cells in ankylosing spondylitis. TCRdb reanalysed the 5' RACE reads using MiXCR and keeps one entry per CDR3 protein. The profile shows approximately 210,000 distinct CDR3 sequences, about 13% of them singletons. The sequencing sample was made of blood, either unsorted or a sorted T cell fraction (not recorded which). The receptor set was obtained from a male donor with ankylosing spondylitis or in good health (not recorded which).

This clonotype was recorded a few times. V usage is TRBV6-5 and J usage is TRBJ2-1, with 7 nucleotides matching TRBD1. V dropped 2 bases and J dropped 7; count of bases not matched to a gene: 5. CDR3 size: 14 residues. Germline-derived CDR1 and CDR2 are MNHEY and SVGAGI. CDR3 nucleotide sequence: TGTGCCAGCAGTTACGGGGCAGGGGGAAATGAGCAGTTCTTC. Translation gives CASSYGAGGNEQFF.

The rearrangement uses TRBV7-8 and TRBJ2-3, with D maybe TRBD2 (6 bases). Germline V lookup: CDR1 SGHVS, CDR2 FQNEAQ. V shed 3 bases and J shed 0 bases, with 10 bases lying between them. The length of the CDR3 is 15 residues. CDR3 bases: TGTGCCAGCAGCTTCGTTGGGGGGAGCACAGATACGCAGTATTTT. Protein product: CASSFVGGSTDTQYF.

This rearrangement joins TRBV29-1 to TRBJ2-7, with TRBD1 matching over 11 bases. Germline CDR1 reads SQVTM; CDR2 reads ANQGSEA. Germline trimming cut 4 bases from V and 5 bases from J; bases unmatched to any gene: 7. The CDR3 consists of 14 residues. In DNA, the CDR3 is TGCAGCGTTGCCGGGACAGGGGGGTGGAACGAGCAGTACTTC. Translated, it gives CSVAGTGGWNEQYF.

The chain has TRBV5-6 and TRBJ2-7, with TRBD1 matching over 7 bases. V lost 4 bases to trimming and J lost 1 base; unmatched junction nucleotides: 11. The CDR3 length is 16 residues. The germline V gene has CDR1 SGHDT and CDR2 YYEEEE. The CDR3 sequence is CASSTIGQAVSYEQYF. The CDR3 coding sequence is TGTGCCAGCAGCACCATAGGACAGGCCGTTTCCTACGAGCAGTACTTC.